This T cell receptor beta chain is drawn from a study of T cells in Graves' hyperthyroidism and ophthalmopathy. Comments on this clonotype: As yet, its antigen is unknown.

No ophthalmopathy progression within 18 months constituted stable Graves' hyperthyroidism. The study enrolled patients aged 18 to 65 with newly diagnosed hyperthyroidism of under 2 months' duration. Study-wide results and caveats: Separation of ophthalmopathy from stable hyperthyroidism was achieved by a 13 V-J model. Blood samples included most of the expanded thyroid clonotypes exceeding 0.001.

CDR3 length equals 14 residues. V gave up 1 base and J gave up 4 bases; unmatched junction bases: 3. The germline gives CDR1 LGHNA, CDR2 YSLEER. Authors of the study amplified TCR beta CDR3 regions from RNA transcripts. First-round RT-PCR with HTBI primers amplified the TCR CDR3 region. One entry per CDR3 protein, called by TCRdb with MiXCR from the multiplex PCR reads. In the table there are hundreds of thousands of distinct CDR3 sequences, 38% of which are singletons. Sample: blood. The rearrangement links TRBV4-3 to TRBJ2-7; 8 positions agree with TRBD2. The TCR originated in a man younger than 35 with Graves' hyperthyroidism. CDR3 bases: TGCGCCAGCAGCCAAGGGCGGGAGGTGTACGAGCAGTACTTC. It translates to CASSQGREVYEQYF.